The rows below give T cell receptor beta chains drawn from one sample of a study of cytomegalovirus exposure and HLA in healthy donors. The data were produced by immunoSEQ multiplex PCR, yet TCRdb's version contains in-frame clones alone and is incomplete. The sample records 150,000 to 200,000 clones, around three quarters being singletons. The specimen was PBMCs. All receptors come from a woman aged 40 to 50 in good health and CMV-seronegative. The CDR3 runs from the conserved cysteine through the conserved F or W. The D gene is left open where the match is weak. Only part of the rows carry a size: once, few, many, or a class if the clone is expanded.

>TRBD2|TRBV30|few|TRBJ2-1
CAWSPWTSGMDYNEQFF
>TRBD1|TRBV18|NA|TRBJ2-5
CASSRQGQETQYF
>TRBD1|TRBV7-2|NA|TRBJ1-5
CASSLGDRNQPQHF
>TRBD1|TRBV5-1|NA|TRBJ1-1
CASGPEGGRNTEAFF
>TRBD2|TRBV19|NA|TRBJ2-1
CASSIPGTSGGYEQFF
>TRBD1|TRBV28|NA|TRBJ1-2
CASREYRGRDYGYTF
>TRBD2|TRBV11-3|NA|TRBJ2-3
CASSWTSGRTDTQYF
>NA|TRBV11-2|few|TRBJ2-5
CASSFGDSRRQETQYF
>TRBD1|TRBV18|NA|TRBJ2-7
CASSPPGTGLEQYF
>NA|TRBV19|NA|TRBJ2-7
CASSIDWPGYEQYF
>NA|TRBV5-1|NA|TRBJ2-3
CASRAESDTQYF
>TRBD1|TRBV11-3|NA|TRBJ1-1
CASSLRQGGNTEAFF
>TRBD1|TRBV6-5|NA|TRBJ1-2
CASSYSGTGAWYGYTF
>NA|TRBV28|NA|TRBJ1-4
CASSSPPGSIQLGNEKLFF
>NA|TRBV12-5|NA|TRBJ2-3
CASGFPDKTTQYF
>NA|TRBV25-1|NA|TRBJ2-3
CASIWASTQYF
>NA|TRBV6-6|once|TRBJ2-1
CASVPPGRENEQFF
>NA|TRBV27|NA|TRBJ1-2
CASSLGVFSGTGLGYTF
>NA|TRBV18|NA|TRBJ1-1
CASSPPMNTEAFF
>NA|TRBV2|NA|TRBJ2-7
CASSEGQGYIYEQYF
>NA|TRBV5-1|NA|TRBJ2-3
CASSSGKVSSTDTQYF
>TRBD1|TRBV5-1|NA|TRBJ2-2
CASSSVSTGQGTGELFF
>TRBD1|TRBV6-1|NA|TRBJ1-5
CASSERQGAGNQPQHF
>TRBD1|TRBV5-1|NA|TRBJ2-5
CASSFGGQGVQETQYF